This T cell receptor beta chain emerged from a study of post-analysis software for immune sequencing data. Whole-study results and caveats: Five or six TRBV segments appeared more often in patients than in controls, and TRBV5-6, TRBV5-1 and TRBV20-1 were among these.

Each TCR beta cDNA library carried unique molecular identifiers. TCRdb passed the PCR reads through MiXCR, listing each CDR3 protein once. The top ten hold 4.9% of the sample, which has around 770,000 distinct CDR3 sequences, under 60% seen once. This clonotype has more than one count but fewer than ten. Its antigen is as yet unknown. The V and J ends lost 0 bases and 6 bases respectively, with 9 bases between them. The CDR3 contains 13 residues. Germline-derived CDR1 and CDR2 are SGHTA and FQGNSA. The sample was blood. This chain connects TRBV7-2 to TRBJ2-7; D gene ambiguous. The receptor's source is a girl aged 5 to 17 with multiple sclerosis. The CDR3 nucleotides are TGTGCCAGCAGCTTAGCGACATGGAGCGAGCAGTACTTC. Amino acids: CASSLATWSEQYF.